This T cell receptor (beta chain) originates from a study of shared clonotypes between healthy human individuals. Study outcomes and limitations: Investigators collected only blood, and repertoires in tissues likely differ. Generally, naive subsets came out with larger estimated richness than memory subsets. The small donor group covered limited genetic and exposure diversity.

Sorted-subset replicate PCRs used 200 ng of genomic DNA. This amount corresponded to tens of thousands of T cell genomes. Only in-frame clones appear in the TCRdb table, and some are missing; sequencing was by immunoSEQ multiplex PCR. The sample has 2 million or so clones; 85% to 95% are singletons. Regarding this clone: No antigen is known for it.

CDR3 size: 15 residues. V shed 6 bases, J shed 4 bases, and the junction held 9 bases outside the gene matches. CDR1 SGDLS and CDR2 YYNGEE come from the germline V gene. V gene TRBV9 combines with J gene TRBJ2-1; 8 bases agree with TRBD2. The receptor was derived from a man aged 18-30 years in good health. The sequenced sample consisted of naive CD4+ T cells sorted from blood. Subset reported: CD45RA+ positively selected. CDR3 protein: CASTPGTSLYNEQFF. The CDR3 nucleotides are TGTGCCAGCACCCCCGGGACTAGTCTATACAATGAGCAGTTCTTC. Looking up the rest from reference TRBV9 and TRBJ2-1 gives the full variable domain: DSGVTQTPKHLITATGQRVTLRCSPRSGDLSVYWYQQSLDQGLQFLIQYYNGEERAKGNILERFSAQQFPDLHSELNLSSLELGDSALYFCASTPGTSLYNEQFFGPGTRLTVL.